Listed below are T cell receptor beta chains from one sample, sequenced in a study of T cell repertoires in cytomegalovirus infection. TCRdb reprocessed the reads via MiXCR and lists one record per CDR3 protein. The data contain hundreds of thousands of distinct CDR3 sequences, 35% to 45% of them singletons. Sequencing input: PBMCs. The source is a human donor in good health (CMV status not recorded). Some clones in this sample may be carry-over from other donors' samples. The CDR3 runs from the conserved cysteine through the conserved F or W. A D gene is named only where the DNA matches it firmly. Size tells how often a clone was seen (once, few, many) or the class of an expanded clone, and some rows leave it out.

clone_size | d_call | j_call | v_call | cdr3_aa | cdr3_nt
many | NA | TRBJ2-6 | TRBV7-2 | CASSPQGNGANVLTF | TGTGCCAGCAGCCCCCAGGGGAACGGGGCCAACGTCCTGACTTTC
NA | TRBD1 | TRBJ2-2 | TRBV7-8 | CASSLGGQGDTGELFF | TGTGCCAGCAGCTTAGGTGGACAGGGGGACACCGGGGAGCTGTTTTTT
NA | NA | TRBJ1-2 | TRBV5-6 | CASSWGLPTRGYTF | TGTGCCAGCAGCTGGGGACTCCCGACCAGAGGCTACACCTTC
NA | TRBD2 | TRBJ2-3 | TRBV7-3 | CASSLWASGVDTQYF | TGTGCCAGCAGCTTATGGGCTAGCGGAGTAGATACGCAGTATTTT
NA | NA | TRBJ1-5 | TRBV7-8 | CASSPHWREKDQPQHF | TGTGCCAGCAGCCCCCACTGGAGGGAAAAAGATCAGCCCCAGCATTTT
few | TRBD2 | TRBJ2-5 | TRBV5-4 | CASSLDPGTSGTAGETQYF | TGTGCCAGCAGCTTGGACCCCGGGACTAGCGGGACAGCGGGGGAGACCCAGTACTTC
few | TRBD2 | TRBJ2-7 | TRBV12-3/TRBV12-4 | CASSLTLGSGDQTYEQYF | TGTGCCAGCAGTTTAACGTTGGGTAGCGGGGACCAAACATACGAGCAGTACTTC
few | NA | TRBJ1-2 | TRBV11-2 | CASSPIQGRGGYTF | TGTGCCAGCAGCCCGATTCAGGGGCGGGGTGGCTACACCTTC
NA | NA | TRBJ2-1 | TRBV5-1 | CASTQNINEQFF | TGCGCCAGCACTCAAAATATCAATGAGCAGTTCTTC
NA | TRBD2 | TRBJ2-3 | TRBV2 | CASRKGTSGRAATDTQYF | TGTGCCAGCAGGAAGGGGACTAGCGGGAGGGCTGCTACAGATACGCAGTATTTT
NA | NA | TRBJ2-3 | TRBV15 | CATTPGLTPTDTQYF | TGTGCCACCACTCCGGGGCTAACTCCTACAGATACGCAGTATTTT
NA | TRBD1 | TRBJ1-4 | TRBV6-8 | CASSYFGQGSEKLFF | TGTGCCAGCAGTTACTTCGGACAGGGGAGCGAAAAACTGTTTTTT
NA | NA | TRBJ1-2 | TRBV12-3/TRBV12-4 | CASRGSDYGYTF | TGTGCCAGCAGGGGAAGTGACTATGGCTACACCTTC
many | NA | TRBJ2-6 | TRBV29-1 | CSVEFLEGTTGANVLTF | TGCAGCGTTGAATTTCTGGAGGGAACTACCGGGGCCAACGTCCTGACTTTC
NA | NA | TRBJ2-7 | TRBV7-2 | CASSPWRAGHEQYF | TGTGCCAGCAGCCCATGGCGGGCAGGGCACGAGCAGTACTTC
few | NA | TRBJ1-6 | TRBV11-1 | CASSLDEPDGRDSPLHF | TGTGCCAGCAGCTTAGATGAACCCGACGGTAGGGATTCACCCCTCCACTTT
NA | TRBD1 | TRBJ2-7 | TRBV10-3 | CAISTGQGDYEQYF | TGTGCCATCAGTACGGGACAGGGAGACTACGAGCAGTACTTC
NA | NA | TRBJ2-1 | TRBV12-3/TRBV12-4 | CASSFVQGGGNEQFF | TGTGCCAGCAGTTTTGTACAGGGAGGGGGCAATGAGCAGTTCTTC
NA | NA | TRBJ1-1 | TRBV5-1 | CASSLDSPDTEAFF | TGCGCCAGCAGCCTGGACAGTCCGGACACTGAAGCTTTCTTT
NA | NA | TRBJ1-5 | TRBV5-5 | CASSPTGGIQPQHF | TGTGCCAGCAGCCCGACAGGAGGAATCCAGCCCCAGCATTTT
NA | TRBD1 | TRBJ1-2 | TRBV6-5 | CASSYRRGGGYGYTF | TGTGCCAGCAGTTACAGGAGAGGGGGCGGTTATGGCTACACCTTC
NA | NA | TRBJ1-1 | TRBV24-1 | CATSDHKGAFF | TGTGCCACCAGTGACCACAAAGGAGCTTTCTTT
NA | TRBD1 | TRBJ2-3 | TRBV11-2 | CASSLDRGDRVGTQYF | TGTGCCAGCAGCTTAGATCGAGGTGACAGGGTTGGTACGCAGTATTTT
few | NA | TRBJ1-4 | TRBV4-1 | CASSQGGRLEKLFF | TGCGCCAGCAGCCAAGGGGGACGGTTGGAAAAACTGTTTTTT
NA | NA | TRBJ1-2 | TRBV29-1 | CSVDLRVGGYTF | TGCAGCGTTGATTTAAGGGTTGGTGGCTACACCTTC
once | TRBD1 | TRBJ2-2 | TRBV6-1 | CASSLWGQGLGELFF | TGTGCCAGCAGTCTCTGGGGACAGGGACTCGGGGAGCTGTTTTTT
few | NA | TRBJ2-3 | TRBV28 | CASSYRSDTQYF | TGTGCCAGCAGTTACCGTTCAGATACGCAGTATTTT
NA | NA | TRBJ1-5 | TRBV15 | CATSRASQGDEPQHF | TGTGCCACCAGCAGAGCGTCTCAGGGTGATGAGCCCCAGCATTTT
NA | NA | TRBJ1-5 | TRBV5-1 | CASSLRPGSDQPQHF | TGCGCCAGCAGCTTAAGGCCGGGGAGCGATCAGCCCCAGCATTTT
many | NA | TRBJ2-2 | TRBV19 | CASSKRGGEDTGELFF | TGTGCCAGTAGTAAAAGGGGGGGTGAGGACACCGGGGAGCTGTTTTTT
few | NA | TRBJ2-6 | TRBV6-1 | CASSEMFSGANVLTF | TGTGCCAGCAGTGAAATGTTCTCTGGGGCCAACGTCCTGACTTTC
NA | NA | TRBJ2-1 | TRBV12-3/TRBV12-4 | CASRAGVSSYNEQFF | TGTGCCAGCAGAGCAGGGGTAAGCTCCTACAATGAGCAGTTCTTC
NA | NA | TRBJ1-3 | TRBV15 | CATSREIRGSGNTIYF | TGTGCCACCAGCAGAGAAATTCGGGGCTCTGGAAACACCATATATTTT
once | NA | TRBJ1-2 | TRBV5-4 | CASSVGGTGVGYGYTF | TGTGCCAGCAGCGTCGGAGGGACGGGGGTTGGCTATGGCTACACCTTC
many | NA | TRBJ2-7 | TRBV7-8 | CASSLGGGGVYF | TGTGCCAGCAGCTTAGGTGGAGGCGGGGTCTACTTC
NA | NA | TRBJ1-5 | TRBV2 | CASSGAGNQPQHF | TGTGCCAGCAGTGGGGCAGGCAATCAGCCCCAGCATTTT
NA | NA | TRBJ2-7 | TRBV7-9 | CDSSFASGLEQYF | TGTGACAGCAGCTTCGCGTCGGGGCTCGAGCAGTACTTC
NA | TRBD1 | TRBJ2-7 | TRBV10-3 | CATTVGQLSYEQYF | TGTGCCACTACCGTGGGACAGCTTTCCTACGAGCAGTACTTC
once | TRBD1 | TRBJ2-7 | TRBV6-2/TRBV6-3 | CSSSRRDRDERYF | TGTTCCAGCAGTCGCCGGGACAGGGATGAGAGGTACTTC
few | NA | TRBJ1-1 | TRBV28 | CASSINRPGYTEAFF | TGTGCCAGCAGCATAAACAGGCCGGGTTACACTGAAGCTTTCTTT
NA | NA | TRBJ1-1 | TRBV19 | CGSNRRGVNTEAFF | TGTGGAAGTAACCGTCGGGGGGTGAACACTGAAGCTTTCTTT
NA | TRBD2 | TRBJ2-1 | TRBV27 | CATMVAGGRTYNEQFF | TGTGCCACTATGGTAGCGGGAGGTAGGACCTACAATGAGCAGTTCTTC
NA | TRBD1 | TRBJ2-1 | TRBV28 | CASSSSGTGVGEQFF | TGTGCCAGCAGTTCATCCGGGACAGGGGTCGGTGAGCAGTTCTTC
few | NA | TRBJ2-3 | TRBV20-1 | CSARDHGGQGTDTQYF | TGCAGTGCTAGAGATCACGGGGGCCAGGGCACAGATACGCAGTATTTT
many | TRBD1 | TRBJ2-7 | TRBV12-3/TRBV12-4 | CASSLTGGKYEQYF | TGTGCCAGCAGTTTGACAGGGGGCAAATACGAGCAGTACTTC
NA | TRBD2 | TRBJ2-3 | TRBV20-1 | CSATGGGIRLGEFVGDTQYF | TGCAGTGCAACCGGGGGGGGGATTAGACTGGGGGAGTTTGTAGGAGATACGCAGTATTTT
many | NA | TRBJ2-1 | TRBV7-2 | CASSFRRAQQNNEQFF | TGTGCCAGCAGCTTTCGGAGGGCCCAACAGAACAATGAGCAGTTCTTC